This is a list of T cell receptor beta chains from one sample in a study of monozygotic twins with inflammatory bowel disease. TCRdb reprocessed the 5' RACE reads, keeping one entry per CDR3 protein, no DNA. The sample table includes some 170,000 distinct CDR3 sequences. Sequences were obtained from blood. Every receptor here comes from a human donor with ulcerative colitis or Crohn's disease, or a healthy co-twin of an affected twin (not recorded which). The CDR3 runs from the conserved cysteine through the conserved F or W.

TRBV15	TRBJ1-1	CATSRGDRGNTEAFF
TRBV6-5	TRBJ1-5	CASKSGNQPQHF
TRBV7-9	TRBJ1-1	CASSLRAGVDTEAFF
TRBV5-1	TRBJ1-6	CASSLTTGYGLHF
TRBV9	TRBJ2-7	CASTPTGRASIYEQYF
TRBV5-1	TRBJ2-1	CASSSGGGREYNEQFF
TRBV20-1	TRBJ2-3	CSALGTTSTDTQYF
TRBV6-4	TRBJ2-2	CASSDAFQTGELFF
TRBV5-4	TRBJ2-7	CASSQGIPYEQYF
TRBV20-1	TRBJ2-1	CSGMGLAAYNEQFF
TRBV6-5	TRBJ2-7	CASSYSNQGDNEQYF
TRBV11-2	TRBJ2-1	CASSLIRLAGSNEQFF
TRBV4-3	TRBJ2-7	CASSQDDRGGMEQYF
TRBV24-1	TRBJ2-2	CATSNLAGVSGELFF
TRBV7-9	TRBJ1-1	CASTISGVVAEAFF
TRBV7-3	TRBJ2-1	CASSPGQVSSYNEQFF
TRBV11-2	TRBJ2-1	CAMGGGNEQFF
TRBV12-3/TRBV12-4	TRBJ1-1	CASRLTGTEAFF
TRBV18	TRBJ1-2	CASSPLMTGRPYTF
TRBV5-4	TRBJ2-1	CASSPKEGGSYNEQFF
TRBV11-1	TRBJ2-6	CASSLVSGSTSGANVLTF
TRBV7-3	TRBJ2-3	CASSPTGGGTDTQYF
TRBV6-2/TRBV6-3	TRBJ2-2	CASSYSRSGAGELFF
TRBV20-1	TRBJ2-3	CSATGRHSTDTQYF
TRBV10-3	TRBJ1-1	CAISDPGQGTSFF
TRBV4-1	TRBJ1-1	CASSQPARQGARTEAFF
TRBV28	TRBJ2-4	CASSSRVQVAKNIQYF
TRBV5-1	TRBJ1-6	CPRIYNSPLHF
TRBV6-1	TRBJ2-5	CASSEIKGGTKETQYF
TRBV7-2	TRBJ2-3	CASTSGDTQYF
TRBV27	TRBJ2-1	CASSPRVPAYNEQFF
TRBV24-1	TRBJ2-3	CATRDRVAGDTQYF
TRBV2	TRBJ1-5	CASVAGARDQPQHF
TRBV20-1	TRBJ2-3	CSAIPYLAGRAVDTQYF
TRBV5-6	TRBJ2-3	CASSPFGLAGLGQDTQYF
TRBV29-1	TRBJ1-5	CSVRTGRNQPQHF
TRBV24-1	TRBJ2-6	CATSDAQEPGANVLTF
TRBV28	TRBJ2-4	CASRGTALAKNIQYF
TRBV7-2	TRBJ1-2	CASSSGQFNGYTF
TRBV14	TRBJ2-5	CVSSQARAGETQYF
TRBV6-5	TRBJ2-1	CASSPTGSHEQFF
TRBV27	TRBJ2-6	CASSDQGTLGSGANVLTF
TRBV3-1	TRBJ2-5	CASSRRTSGSLRETQYF
TRBV20-1	TRBJ2-5	CSPKREGGQTQYF
TRBV15	TRBJ2-7	CATSKRDGTYEQYF
TRBV28	TRBJ2-5	CASSLGVLGTQYF
TRBV7-2	TRBJ2-4	CASSSHGPFIAKNMQYF
TRBV20-1	TRBJ2-1	CGAVRRTKLHEQFF
TRBV5-1	TRBJ2-7	CASSLMGGNYEQYF
TRBV9	TRBJ1-1	CASSVETVNTEAFF
TRBV6-2/TRBV6-3	TRBJ1-2	CASSSYFINYGYTF
TRBV11-2	TRBJ1-1	CASSLARHMNTEAFF
TRBV5-1	TRBJ2-2	CASSPLAVWTGELFF
TRBV6-2/TRBV6-3	TRBJ2-5	CASSYTGTGYRETQYF
TRBV5-1	TRBJ2-1	CASSYGLAGLGEQFF
TRBV12-3/TRBV12-4	TRBJ2-1	CASSRLAGGHNEQFF
TRBV12-5	TRBJ2-5	CASGFSGTEETQYF